A single sample is the source of the 30 T cell receptor beta chains below, sequenced in a study of response to subunit inactivated influenza vaccine. Each CDR3 protein is one row after TCRdb ran MiXCR on the RT-PCR reads. Of around 760,000 distinct CDR3 sequences in the sample, more than 11% were seen once. Here the sequenced sample was PBMCs from blood, taken about 14 days before vaccination. The source is a man aged 50 or older who received an inactivated influenza vaccine.

The V call is TRBV7-9, the J call TRBJ2-7; perhaps TRBD2 as D (5 bases). Germline V CDR1 and CDR2: SEHNR, FQNEAQ (reference sequence). The CDR3 sequence is 14 residues long. Trimming left V 1 base short and J 3 bases short, with 10 bases between. The CDR3 region has the DNA TGTGCCAGCAGCTTAGTTCCGGGGAACTACGAGCAGTACTTC. Protein product: CASSLVPGNYEQYF.

This clonotype was picked up a small number of times. The chain's CDR3 is CASSQDGTSGGDTDTQYF. The CDR3 DNA reads TGTGCCAGCAGCCAAGATGGTACGAGCGGGGGGGACACAGATACGCAGTATTTT. The J gene is TRBJ2-3, the V gene TRBV4-2; 10 bases are a match to TRBD2. The CDR3 loop spans 18 amino acids. Losses at the gene ends were 0 bases for V and 2 bases for J; bases not matched to a gene: 8. Looked up from germline, CDR1 is LGHNA and CDR2 is YNFKEQ.

This chain connects TRBV2 to TRBJ2-7, with 10 nucleotides matching TRBD2. Germline V gives CDR1 SNHLY, CDR2 FYNNEI. V was clipped by 8 bases and J by 1 base; unmatched bases: 5. The length of the CDR3 is 14 residues. For the CDR3, the DNA is TGTGCCAGCTTTGGACTAGCGGCTTCCTACGAGCAGTACTTC. It specifies CASFGLAASYEQYF. The complete variable domain, with remaining parts taken from reference TRBV2 and TRBJ2-7, reads EPEVTQTPSHQVTQMGQEVILRCVPISNHLYFYWYRQILGQKVEFLVSFYNNEISEKSEIFDDQFSVERPDGSNFTLKIRSTKLEDSAMYFCASFGLAASYEQYFGPGTRLTVT.

This clonotype has just a few counts. The chain links TRBV4-2 to TRBJ2-1; TRBD2 is a possible D gene (6 bases). From germline, CDR1 is LGHNA and CDR2 YNFKEQ. Deletions cut 0 bases from V and 8 bases from J, with 23 bases between. This CDR3 region has 18 residues. CDR3 sequence: CASSQDSLGGAGPDEQFF. The CDR3 DNA reads TGTGCCAGCAGCCAAGATTCCCTAGGAGGGGCGGGGCCAGATGAGCAGTTCTTC.

The chain links TRBV6-1 to TRBJ2-2; 7 nucleotides agree with TRBD2. J gave up 4 bases and V 7 bases, and 12 bases lay outside the gene matches. The V gene's germline CDR1 is MNHNS and CDR2 SASEGT. CDR3 size: 16 residues. This CDR3 reads CASTTMWGGTTGELFF. As DNA, the CDR3 is TGTGCCAGCACCACCATGTGGGGGGGGACCACCGGGGAGCTGTTTTTT.

This clonotype was recorded a few times. The CDR3 region is CASSELGATNEKLFF. The CDR3 coding sequence is TGCGCCAGCAGTGAGCTGGGGGCAACTAATGAAAAACTGTTTTTT. This chain joins TRBV10-2 and TRBJ1-4; D possibly corresponds to TRBD1 (5 bases). Germline loops: CDR1 WSHSY, CDR2 SAAADI. The V gene lost 2 bases and the J gene lost 0 bases, with 7 bases spanning the gap. The CDR3 runs 15 residues.

Concerning this clonotype: Possible read error: a much larger clone is one base away. The conserved closing phenylalanine or tryptophan is absent in this CDR3, likely reflecting a read error. The chain employs TRBV2 and TRBJ2-7, with 7 nucleotides matching TRBD1. Germline assignment: CDR1 SNHLY and CDR2 FYNNEI. With 7 bases clipped from V and 0 bases from J, the junction kept 9 bases outside the gene matches. The length of the CDR3 is 15 residues. CDR3 bases: TGTGCCAGCATCGTCGACAGGGCGAGCTCCTACGAGCAGTACTAC. Translation: CASIVDRASSYEQYY.

V usage is TRBV12-3 or TRBV12-4 and J usage is TRBJ2-4, with TRBD1 as a possible D gene (5 bases). The CDR3 runs 12 residues. V shed 10 bases and J shed 6 bases, with 13 bases lying between them. CDR3 residues: CATRESLNIQYF. The CDR3 bases are TGTGCCACCAGGGAATCCTTAAACATTCAGTACTTC.

V gene TRBV24-1 combines with J gene TRBJ2-5; 8 bases are shared with TRBD2. In germline, CDR1 is KGHDR, CDR2 SFDVKD. CDR3 size: 14 residues. Trimming took 6 bases from V and 5 from J; bases not matched to a gene: 7. The CDR3 DNA reads TGTGCCACCAGTCCAGCGGGAGCAGAGGAGACCCAGTACTTC. Amino acids: CATSPAGAEETQYF.

The chain carries TRBV12-3 or TRBV12-4 and TRBJ2-1, with 10 bases lining up with TRBD2. This CDR3 has 14 amino acids. After removal of 4 bases from V and 7 bases from J, the junction contained 4 bases not matched to a gene. The CDR3 nucleotides are TGTGCCAGCAGTTCTAGCGGGGGTTTGAATGAGCAGTTCTTC. It codes for CASSSSGGLNEQFF.

This clonotype was observed a handful of times. The rearrangement uses TRBV9 and TRBJ2-7; TRBD2 aligns across 9 bases. Germline CDR1 and CDR2: SGDLS and YYNGEE. This CDR3 is 17 amino acids long. V gave up 0 bases and J gave up 0 bases; unmatched junction bases: 7. DNA of the CDR3: TGTGCCAGCAGCGTAGGTCCAGCGGGAGGCCTCTCCTACGAGCAGTACTTC. This translates into CASSVGPAGGLSYEQYF.

This chain joins TRBV7-6 and TRBJ2-1; D unresolved. The CDR3 is 16 amino acids. The V end lost 1 base, the J end lost 7 bases, and 17 bases lay between the germline ends. Germline assignment: CDR1 SGHVS and CDR2 FNYEAQ. Here the CDR3 DNA reads TGTGCCAGCAGCTTAGGAACGCCCCCCATATGGAATGAGCAGTTCTTC. Translation: CASSLGTPPIWNEQFF. Variable domain in full (rest from reference TRBV7-6 and TRBJ2-1): GAGVSQSPRYKVTKRGQDVALRCDPISGHVSLYWYRQALGQGPEFLTYFNYEAQQDKSGLPNDRFSAERPEGSISTLTIQRTEQRDSAMYRCASSLGTPPIWNEQFFGPGTRLTVL.

The chain carries TRBV7-9 and TRBJ1-4; D uncertain. The V end was cut by 6 bases, the J end by 0 bases, with 5 bases between. Germline assignment: CDR1 SEHNR and CDR2 FQNEAQ (reference sequence). The CDR3 loop spans 13 amino acids. The chain's CDR3 is CASSFATNEKLFF. CDR3 DNA sequence: TGTGCCAGCAGTTTCGCAACTAATGAAAAACTGTTTTTT.

This clonotype occurred a few times. This chain links TRBV7-3 with TRBJ2-3, with TRBD2 matching over 9 bases. With 8 bases clipped from V and 4 bases from J, the junction kept 10 bases outside the gene matches. Germline V CDR1 and CDR2: SGHTA, FQGTGA. The CDR3 spans 15 residues. CDR3 nucleotides: TGTGCCAGCTGCGGGACTAGCATTACCGCAGATACGCAGTATTTT. It yields the protein CASCGTSITADTQYF.

V is TRBV15 and J is TRBJ2-5, with D possibly matching TRBD2 (5 bases). This CDR3 comprises 14 residues. Germline lookup yields CDR1 LNHNV and CDR2 YYDKDF (reference sequence). Trimming removed 7 bases at V and 4 bases at J, with 16 bases between. The CDR3 region has the DNA TGTGCCACCACCCCGGACTCGGCGGGAGAGACCCAGTACTTC. Protein: CATTPDSAGETQYF.

The chain combines TRBV10-3 with TRBJ2-2, with 9 bases aligning to TRBD2. Losses at the gene ends were 2 bases for V and 5 bases for J; bases not matched to a gene: 9. The CDR3 totals 17 residues. Germline V gene lookup returns CDR1 ENHRY and CDR2 SYGVKD. The CDR3 sequence: CAISEAPSGAGTGELFF. The CDR3 region has the DNA TGTGCCATCAGTGAGGCGCCTAGCGGGGCTGGGACCGGGGAGCTGTTTTTT.

This clonotype was observed a few times. The chain combines TRBV15 with TRBJ2-7; unclear D gene. Trimming pared 0 bases from V and 6 bases from J, leaving 3 bases between. This CDR3 region has 11 residues. Germline CDR1 reads LNHNV; CDR2 reads YYDKDF (reference sequence). In nucleotides, the CDR3 is TGTGCCACCAGCAGAGAAACCGAGCAGTACTTC. Translation: CATSRETEQYF. Full variable domain (missing parts from reference TRBV15 and TRBJ2-7): DAMVIQNPRYQVTQFGKPVTLSCSQTLNHNVMYWYQQKSSQAPKLLFHYYDKDFNNEADTPDNFQSRRPNTSFCFLDIRSPGLGDTAMYLCATSRETEQYFGPGTRLTVT.

This clonotype was counted many times. This chain uses TRBV12-3 or TRBV12-4 with TRBJ2-1; possible D gene TRBD2, 6 bases. V lost 5 bases, J lost 10 bases, and 9 bases lay in between. This CDR3 has 11 residues. CDR3 sequence (DNA): TGTGCCAGCAGTCCGGGGGACGAGCAGTTCTTC. Protein product: CASSPGDEQFF.

The chain is built from TRBV12-3 or TRBV12-4 and TRBJ2-5; 14 bases fit TRBD2. The CDR3 is 15 residues long. The V segment lost 7 bases and the J segment 5 bases; nucleotides outside the gene matches: 6. In DNA, the CDR3 is TGTGCCAGCACCGGGACTAGCGGGGGAGCGGAGACCCAGTACTTC. This gives the protein CASTGTSGGAETQYF.

This clonotype was found a few times. The chain recombines TRBV5-1 with TRBJ2-7; the D gene is possibly TRBD1 (5 bases). Trimming stripped 5 bases from V and 6 bases from J, with 12 bases between. Germline CDR1 and CDR2: SGHRS and YFSETQ. The length of the CDR3 is 12 residues. The CDR3 nucleotides read TGCGCCAGCAGGGACCCTCAGGGCGAGCAGTACTTC. This sequence encodes CASRDPQGEQYF.

The genes are TRBV20-1 and TRBJ1-4; a weak D match, TRBD1 (5 bases). CDR3 size: 15 residues. The V and J ends lost 5 bases and 0 bases respectively, with 13 bases between them. Germline CDR1 DFQATT, CDR2 SNEGSKA (reference sequence). The CDR3 is CSARGGVPTNEKLFF. The CDR3 nucleotides are TGCAGTGCTCGGGGAGGGGTTCCAACTAATGAAAAACTGTTTTTT.

The gene calls are TRBV18 and TRBJ1-2; 9 positions agree with TRBD1. With V trimmed by 4 bases and J by 3 bases, 0 bases remained unmatched. The length of the CDR3 is 13 residues. Looked up from germline, CDR1 is KGHSH and CDR2 is LQKENI. CDR3 sequence reads: CASSRQGDYGYTF. The CDR3 DNA reads TGTGCCAGCTCACGACAGGGGGACTATGGCTACACCTTC.

The sample holds a few counts of this clonotype. The gene calls are TRBV20-1 and TRBJ2-3, with 8 bases aligning to TRBD2. The germline gives CDR1 DFQATT, CDR2 SNEGSKA (reference sequence). The CDR3 spans 14 residues. Trimming cost V 0 bases and J 4 bases; bases outside gene matches: 3. CDR3: CSARDLGLADTQYF. The CDR3 nucleotides read TGCAGTGCTAGAGACTTGGGACTAGCAGATACGCAGTATTTT.

This clonotype has at least ten counts. The rearrangement uses TRBV7-2 and TRBJ2-3; the D call may be TRBD1 or TRBD2 (5 bases each). Per germline, CDR1 SGHTA and CDR2 FQGNSA. CDR3 size: 15 residues. The V and J ends lost 5 bases and 4 bases respectively, with 16 bases between them. The CDR3 protein is CASSPGPTPADTQYF. In nucleotides, the CDR3 is TGTGCCAGCAGCCCGGGACCTACCCCTGCAGATACGCAGTATTTT.

There are a few counts of this clonotype. J is TRBJ1-4 and V is TRBV6-5; unclear D gene. CDR1 and CDR2 (germline): MNHEY, SVGAGI. V was pared by 8 bases and J by 6 bases, with 10 bases between. The CDR3 sequence is 12 residues long. For the CDR3, the DNA is TGTGCCAGCGGTCAGGTCTATGAAAAACTGTTTTTT. This sequence encodes CASGQVYEKLFF.

V and J are TRBV5-6 and TRBJ2-7, with D possibly being TRBD1 (5 bases). Trimming took off 0 bases at V and 2 bases at J, with 9 bases between the two ends. The CDR3 is made up of 14 amino acids. CDR1 is SGHDT and CDR2 is YYEEEE in the germline V gene. The CDR3 reads CASSLVQGTYEQYF. DNA for the CDR3: TGTGCCAGCAGCTTGGTGCAGGGTACCTACGAGCAGTACTTC.

This clonotype was seen only a few times. The V and J genes are TRBV20-1 and TRBJ2-7; tentative D call: TRBD2 (5 bases). V gave up 6 bases and J gave up 3 bases, with 18 bases separating them. Germline V lookup: CDR1 DFQATT, CDR2 SNEGSKA (reference sequence). This CDR3 spans 14 amino acids. In DNA, the CDR3 is TGCAGTGCCCCGAGCGGCCCGAACTTCTACGAGCAGTACTTC. Its translation is CSAPSGPNFYEQYF.

This clonotype has only one observation. The V and J genes are TRBV6-2 or TRBV6-3 and TRBJ2-1, with 9 bases lining up with TRBD2. The CDR3 consists of 13 residues. V lost 6 bases, J lost 9 bases, and 6 bases stayed unmatched. Germline-derived CDR1 and CDR2 are MNHEY and SVGEGT. In DNA, the CDR3 is TGTGCCAGCAGGGCGGGGGGGCCGACTGAGCAGTTCTTC. It specifies CASRAGGPTEQFF.

This clonotype occurred many times. The V and J genes are TRBV12-3 or TRBV12-4 and TRBJ2-2; 8 positions agree with TRBD1. The CDR3 sequence is 15 residues long. J lost 1 base, V lost 5 bases, and 3 bases had no gene match. Here the CDR3 DNA reads TGTGCCAGCAGTCCCGACAGGGGGAACACCGGGGAGCTGTTTTTT. It translates to CASSPDRGNTGELFF.

This clonotype has only a few counts. The CDR3 sequence: CSAKTVNNSPLHF. The DNA of the CDR3 is TGCAGTGCTAAGACGGTTAATAATTCACCCCTCCACTTT. The chain recombines TRBV20-1 with TRBJ1-6; no reliable D call. The CDR3 runs 13 residues. Germline CDR1 and CDR2: DFQATT and SNEGSKA (reference sequence). V was shortened by 4 bases and J by 5 bases, with 9 bases between the two germline ends.